What follows describes a single T cell receptor (beta chain). Treatment in this sample: around 19 received Ad26.COV2.S at low or high dose, single or two shots; 5 received placebo; per-sample allocation not given. Sampling occurred on day 63 after the first vaccine or placebo injection. This entry comes from a study of Ad26.COV2.S vaccination and SARS-CoV-2 variants. Study-wide context: In the COV1001 trial, the donor was in the Ad26.COV2.S arm.

With 1 base removed from V and 0 bases from J, the gap between germline ends came to 13 bases. CDR3 size: 18 residues. Germline V gene lookup returns CDR1 MGHRA and CDR2 YSYEKL. Profiled with immunoSEQ multiplex PCR; TCRdb holds only in-frame clones, not every one. Here the sample spans some 640,000 clones, more than 70% being singletons. The sample was peripheral blood, taken in a trial of Ad26.COV2.S vaccine versus placebo. The chain couples TRBV4-1 to TRBJ2-6; TRBD1 is a possible D gene (5 bases). The receptor's source is a person between 18 and 65 years old who received the Ad26.COV2.S COVID-19 vaccine or a placebo. The CDR3 region is CASSQVIGANSGANVLTF. For the CDR3, the DNA is TGCGCCAGCAGCCAAGTGATAGGGGCCAACTCTGGGGCCAACGTCCTGACTTTC.